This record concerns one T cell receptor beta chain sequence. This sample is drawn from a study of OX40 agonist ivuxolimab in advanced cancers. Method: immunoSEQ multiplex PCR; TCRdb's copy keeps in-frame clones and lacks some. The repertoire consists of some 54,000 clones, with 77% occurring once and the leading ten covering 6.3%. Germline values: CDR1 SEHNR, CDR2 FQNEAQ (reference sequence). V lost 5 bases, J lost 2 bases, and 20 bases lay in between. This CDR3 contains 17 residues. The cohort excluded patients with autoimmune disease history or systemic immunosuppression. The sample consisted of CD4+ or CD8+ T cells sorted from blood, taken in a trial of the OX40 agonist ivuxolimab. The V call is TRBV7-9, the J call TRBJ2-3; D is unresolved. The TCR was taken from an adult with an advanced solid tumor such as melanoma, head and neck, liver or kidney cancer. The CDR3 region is CASSLTTGPLITDTQYF. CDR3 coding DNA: TGTGCCAGCAGCCTTACGACCGGACCCCTGATCACAGATACGCAGTATTTT.